This T cell receptor beta chain was observed in a study of OX40 agonist ivuxolimab in advanced cancers. CDR3 length: 15 residues. The V gene's germline CDR1 is SGHKS and CDR2 YYEKEE (reference sequence). The V and J ends lost 2 bases and 3 bases, in that order; junction bases with no gene match: 8. Measured with immunoSEQ multiplex PCR; TCRdb has only the in-frame clones, and not every one. The table includes around 70,000 clones, 85% detected once. As concerns this clone: Its specificity is unknown.

Study observations and caveats: On average, a greater number of expanded clones characterised CD8+ T cells relative to CD4+.

This sequence joins TRBV5-5 and TRBJ2-7; 7 bases fit TRBD1. The sample here was CD4+ or CD8+ T cells sorted from blood, taken in a trial of the OX40 agonist ivuxolimab. The receptor's source is an adult with an advanced solid tumor such as melanoma, head and neck, liver or kidney cancer. The CDR3 loop reads CASSFTGAPVYEQYF. The CDR3 nucleotides are TGTGCCAGCAGCTTTACAGGGGCCCCGGTCTACGAGCAGTACTTC.